Following are 22 T cell receptor beta chains from one sample sequenced in a study of cytomegalovirus exposure and HLA in healthy donors. The study ran its PCR with 60 Vbeta and 13 Jbeta primers. Repertoires were generated with immunoSEQ multiplex PCR, while TCRdb's copy carries only in-frame clones and drops some. The sample consists of about 160,000 clones, 60% to 85% of them appearing once. The sequenced sample consisted of PBMCs. Receptors originate from a man aged 50 or older in good health and CMV-seropositive.

The chain links TRBV5-6 to TRBJ1-5, with 9 bases that match TRBD1. V lost 5 bases, J lost 9 bases, and 6 bases stayed unmatched. In germline, CDR1 is SGHDT, CDR2 YYEEEE. This CDR3 is 13 amino acids long. The DNA for the CDR3 is TGTGCCAGCAGTTCAGACAGGGGGTGGCCCCAGCATTTT. This gives the protein CASSSDRGWPQHF.

The genes are TRBV5-6 and TRBJ2-1; D is possibly TRBD2 (7 bases). The CDR3 sequence is 17 residues long. CDR1 SGHDT and CDR2 YYEEEE come from the germline V gene. Trimming pared 0 bases from V and 4 bases from J, leaving 17 bases between. This CDR3 reads CASSLGTGGSRYNEQFF. The CDR3 region has the DNA TGTGCCAGCAGCTTGGGTACGGGGGGCAGCCGATACAATGAGCAGTTCTTC.

Written as DNA, the CDR3 is TGTGCCAGCAGCTCCGACAGAGATAGTAAAGAGACCCAGTACTTC. Translation: CASSSDRDSKETQYF. The chain recombines TRBV9 with TRBJ2-5; a weak D match, TRBD1 (5 bases). From germline, CDR1 is SGDLS and CDR2 YYNGEE. The V end lost 4 bases, the J end lost 3 bases, and 16 bases lay between the germline ends. The CDR3 has 15 residues. Drawing the rest from reference TRBV9 and TRBJ2-5, the complete variable domain is DSGVTQTPKHLITATGQRVTLRCSPRSGDLSVYWYQQSLDQGLQFLIQYYNGEERAKGNILERFSAQQFPDLHSELNLSSLELGDSALYFCASSSDRDSKETQYFGPGTRLLVL.

This clone has more than one count but fewer than ten. The J gene is TRBJ2-7, the V gene TRBV2, with D hard to call. Trimming removed 1 base from V and 5 bases from J, with 15 bases in between. CDR3 length: 15 amino acids. The germline CDR1 and CDR2 sequences are SNHLY and FYNNEI. Here the CDR3 reads CASSEDWPGKNEQYF. CDR3 nucleotides: TGTGCCAGCAGTGAAGACTGGCCAGGAAAAAACGAGCAGTACTTC.

A single count supports this clone. This chain joins TRBV2 and TRBJ2-3, with TRBD2 as a possible D gene (6 bases). The V gene lost 7 bases and the J gene lost 0 bases, with 14 bases spanning the gap. The CDR3 extends over 15 amino acids. Germline V CDR1 and CDR2: SNHLY, FYNNEI. DNA of the CDR3: TGTGCCAGCACCCGACTAGGAATTAGCACAGATACGCAGTATTTT. Translated, it gives CASTRLGISTDTQYF. Combining the CDR3 with reference TRBV2 and TRBJ2-3 gives the whole variable domain EPEVTQTPSHQVTQMGQEVILRCVPISNHLYFYWYRQILGQKVEFLVSFYNNEISEKSEIFDDQFSVERPDGSNFTLKIRSTKLEDSAMYFCASTRLGISTDTQYFGPGTRLTVL.

V and J are TRBV2 and TRBJ2-5; a weak D match, TRBD2 (7 bases). The V end was cut by 3 bases, the J end by 2 bases, with 16 bases between. This CDR3 has 16 residues. The germline CDR1 and CDR2 sequences are SNHLY and FYNNEI. The CDR3 coding sequence is TGTGCCAGCAGTGAGGGAAGAGGGGGGGGGCAAGAGACCCAGTACTTC. It is translated as CASSEGRGGGQETQYF.

The chain joins TRBV29-1 to TRBJ1-1; no clear D. Germline lookup yields CDR1 SQVTM and CDR2 ANQGSEA. Trimming took off 3 bases at V and 6 bases at J, with 8 bases between the two ends. The CDR3 runs 11 residues. The CDR3 DNA reads TGCAGCGTTGATCTGGGCCCTGAAGCTTTCTTT. Translating it yields CSVDLGPEAFF.

This clone was detected only a few times. The rearrangement uses TRBV7-2 and TRBJ2-7; D might be TRBD2 (7 bases). The CDR3 is 18 amino acids. Germline loops: CDR1 SGHTA, CDR2 FQGNSA. Trimming shortened V by 1 base and J by 1 base, and 20 bases separated the two germline ends. CDR3 amino acids: CASSLVQSWGGLSYEQYF. CDR3 bases: TGTGCCAGCAGCTTAGTTCAGAGTTGGGGGGGCCTTTCCTACGAGCAGTACTTC.

The chain is built from TRBV29-1 and TRBJ1-2; D ambiguous. Germline CDR1 and CDR2: SQVTM and ANQGSEA. The V end was cut by 0 bases, the J end by 1 base, with 9 bases between. CDR3 length equals 14 residues. In nucleotides, the CDR3 is TGCAGCGTTGAAGATCAACGGGTTAACTATGGCTACACCTTC. This encodes CSVEDQRVNYGYTF.

This sequence joins TRBV25-1 and TRBJ2-3, with TRBD2 identical over 11 bases. Per germline, CDR1 MGHDK and CDR2 SYGVNS. V lost 4 bases and J lost 4; bases outside the gene matches: 13. The CDR3 contains 18 residues. The CDR3 region has the DNA TGTGCCAGCAGTGCCTACCGACGACTAGCGGGGAGGGCAGATACGCAGTATTTT. Amino acids: CASSAYRRLAGRADTQYF.

This clone was recorded once. The chain has TRBV7-9 and TRBJ1-1; 9 nucleotides line up with TRBD1. This CDR3 region has 15 residues. V dropped 5 bases and J dropped 2; count of bases not matched to a gene: 6. From germline, CDR1 is SEHNR and CDR2 FQNEAQ (reference sequence). The CDR3: CASSRQGEKNTEAFF. CDR3 sequence (DNA): TGTGCCAGCAGCCGACAGGGGGAGAAAAACACTGAAGCTTTCTTT.

J is TRBJ2-5 and V is TRBV5-1, with 8 bases lining up with TRBD2. The germline V gene encodes CDR1 SGHRS and CDR2 YFSETQ. V was pared by 2 bases and J by 2 bases, with 8 bases of the junction left unmatched. The CDR3 is made up of 16 amino acids. The CDR3 is CASSLTSGGAQETQYF. The CDR3 region has the DNA TGCGCCAGCAGCTTAACAAGCGGGGGAGCTCAAGAGACCCAGTACTTC.

In this sample, this clone turned up a few times. The chain links TRBV6-1 to TRBJ2-1; D remains ambiguous. Per germline, CDR1 MNHNS and CDR2 SASEGT. This CDR3 is 12 amino acids long. Between the trimmed V and J ends, which lost 4 bases and 9 bases, there was a span of 10 bases. For the CDR3, the DNA is TGTGCCAGCAGTGGCAGGTTCGGTGAGCAGTTCTTC. Amino acids: CASSGRFGEQFF.

The chain uses TRBV7-2 and TRBJ1-6; the D gene is possibly TRBD1 (6 bases). Trimming removed 5 bases at V and 9 bases at J, with 11 bases between. CDR1 and CDR2 (germline): SGHTA, FQGNSA. This CDR3 has 13 amino acids. The CDR3: CASSPRTVSPLHF. The DNA for the CDR3 is TGTGCCAGCAGCCCTCGGACAGTTTCACCCCTCCACTTT.

The chain uses TRBV9 and TRBJ1-1, with D maybe TRBD1 (5 bases). The CDR3 length is 15 residues. Trimming cost V 0 bases and J 5 bases, with 14 bases left between them. Germline-derived CDR1 and CDR2 are SGDLS and YYNGEE. Here the CDR3 reads CASSVEAGGGTEAFF. The CDR3 DNA reads TGTGCCAGCAGCGTAGAGGCCGGGGGGGGGACTGAAGCTTTCTTT.

This chain links TRBV7-6 with TRBJ2-1; 13 nucleotides match TRBD2. The trim removed 5 bases at V and 2 bases at J, leaving 3 bases unmatched. The CDR3 runs 16 residues. Germline V gives CDR1 SGHVS, CDR2 FNYEAQ. The CDR3: CASSPGTSGAYNEQFF. CDR3 nucleotide sequence: TGTGCCAGCAGCCCCGGGACTAGCGGGGCCTACAATGAGCAGTTCTTC. Combining the CDR3 with reference TRBV7-6 and TRBJ2-1 gives the whole variable domain GAGVSQSPRYKVTKRGQDVALRCDPISGHVSLYWYRQALGQGPEFLTYFNYEAQQDKSGLPNDRFSAERPEGSISTLTIQRTEQRDSAMYRCASSPGTSGAYNEQFFGPGTRLTVL.

This rearrangement joins TRBV5-4 to TRBJ1-2; 9 positions match TRBD1. The CDR3 is 14 amino acids. The germline gives CDR1 SGHNT, CDR2 YYREEE (reference sequence). V shed 6 bases, J shed 8 bases, and the junction held 11 bases outside the gene matches. In DNA, the CDR3 is TGTGCCAGCACCACAGGACAGGGGAGGGACGGCTACACCTTC. Protein sequence: CASTTGQGRDGYTF.

The V call is TRBV4-2, the J call TRBJ2-3; 8 bases map to TRBD2. The CDR3 has 17 amino acids. V was clipped by 3 bases and J by 0 bases; unmatched bases: 8. Germline assignment: CDR1 LGHNA and CDR2 YNFKEQ. The CDR3 sequence: CASSHVPSGGSTDTQYF. The CDR3 DNA is TGTGCCAGCAGCCATGTTCCCAGCGGGGGTAGCACAGATACGCAGTATTTT.

V and J are TRBV9 and TRBJ2-7, with a tentative D call TRBD1 (6 bases). V was clipped by 3 bases and J by 2 bases, with 12 bases between them. CDR3 size: 14 residues. Germline-derived CDR1 and CDR2 are SGDLS and YYNGEE. The CDR3 protein is CASSGSGHTYEQYF. For the CDR3, the DNA is TGTGCCAGCAGCGGTTCGGGACACACCTACGAGCAGTACTTC.

The chain joins TRBV2 to TRBJ1-4, with 9 bases that match TRBD1. Germline V gene data show CDR1 as SNHLY and CDR2 as FYNNEI. This CDR3 contains 15 residues. V was clipped by 3 bases and J by 4 bases; unmatched bases: 3. The chain's CDR3 is CASSDRGQGNEKLFF. Here the CDR3 DNA reads TGTGCCAGCAGTGATAGGGGACAGGGTAATGAAAAACTGTTTTTT.

The V call is TRBV7-9, the J call TRBJ2-3; 7 bases agree with TRBD1. The V segment lost 6 bases and the J segment 6 bases; nucleotides outside the gene matches: 18. CDR3 size: 17 residues. From germline, CDR1 is SEHNR and CDR2 FQNEAQ (reference sequence). CDR3 in DNA: TGTGCCAGCAGACCCGACCTACAGGGGAGACCTCCGGATACGCAGTATTTT. Encoded protein: CASRPDLQGRPPDTQYF.

This clone was seen a handful of times. J is TRBJ2-5 and V is TRBV29-1, with a possible D match to TRBD1 (5 bases). The length of the CDR3 is 13 residues. Germline loops: CDR1 SQVTM, CDR2 ANQGSEA. V lost 4 bases and J lost 1, with 10 bases in between. The CDR3 coding sequence is TGCAGCGTTGGGCTGCAGGGCCAAGAGACCCAGTACTTC. Its protein is CSVGLQGQETQYF.